These T cell receptor beta chains were read from a single sample in a study of Ad26.COV2.S vaccination and SARS-CoV-2 variants. Method: immunoSEQ multiplex PCR; TCRdb's copy keeps in-frame clones and lacks some. The repertoire holds around 270,000 clones, with around 85% as singletons. Sequences were derived from peripheral blood, sampled in a trial of Ad26.COV2.S vaccine versus placebo. The receptors shown here come from a person aged 18-60 years who received the Ad26.COV2.S COVID-19 vaccine or a placebo. The CDR3 runs from the conserved cysteine through the conserved F or W. The D gene is left open where the match is weak. A row's size may be missing; if present it is once, few, many or a size class.

>TRBV18|TRBJ2-3|once|-
CASSPGRERTDTQYF
TGTGCCAGCTCACCAGGCCGGGAGAGGACAGATACGCAGTATTTT
>TRBV4-3|TRBJ2-1|-|TRBD2
CASSQDLLAGGRSSYNEQFF
TGCGCCAGCAGCCAAGACCTGCTAGCGGGTGGGCGAAGCTCCTACAATGAGCAGTTCTTC
>TRBV7-6|TRBJ1-2|few|-
CASSLGAGARIDGYTF
TGTGCCAGCAGCTTAGGAGCTGGGGCAAGGATCGATGGCTACACCTTC
>TRBV24-1|TRBJ2-4|-|-
CATSDGVIQYF
TGTGCCACCAGTGATGGAGTAATTCAGTACTTC
>TRBV25-1|TRBJ1-2|-|TRBD1
CASSEQGGYGYTF
TGTGCCAGCAGTGAACAGGGGGGATATGGCTACACCTTC
>TRBV7-8|TRBJ2-5|-|-
CASSPLPDKAQETQYF
TGTGCCAGCAGCCCTCTTCCCGACAAAGCGCAAGAGACCCAGTACTTC
>TRBV7-3|TRBJ1-1|-|-
CASSDGYYMSEAFF
TGTGCCAGCTCTGACGGTTATTATATGTCTGAAGCTTTCTTT
>TRBV4-1|TRBJ2-1|-|TRBD2
CASSQEPGGVYNEQFF
TGCGCCAGCAGCCAAGAGCCCGGGGGGGTCTACAATGAGCAGTTCTTC
>TRBV5-6|TRBJ1-6|-|-
CASSNRGGINSPLHF
TGTGCCAGCAGCAACCGCGGCGGTATAAATTCACCCCTCCACTTT
>TRBV7-2|TRBJ1-2|few|TRBD1
CASSPGTGTPYGYTF
TGTGCCAGCAGCCCAGGGACAGGGACCCCATATGGCTACACCTTC
>TRBV12-3/TRBV12-4|TRBJ1-1|-|-
CASSLYRDTEAFF
TGTGCCAGCAGTTTATACAGGGATACTGAAGCTTTCTTT
>TRBV27|TRBJ2-1|-|TRBD1
CASNHLPGQGKDEQFF
TGTGCCAGCAACCACCTACCGGGACAGGGTAAAGATGAGCAGTTCTTC
>TRBV6-6|TRBJ1-4|-|-
CASNSVNEKLFF
TGTGCCAGCAACAGCGTTAATGAAAAACTGTTTTTT
>TRBV30|TRBJ2-7|once|TRBD2
CAWNKYQRGRTYEQYF
TGTGCCTGGAATAAGTACCAGCGGGGGAGGACCTACGAGCAGTACTTC
>TRBV4-1|TRBJ1-2|many|TRBD1
CASRDRGLAGYTF
TGCGCCAGCAGAGACAGGGGGCTGGCCGGCTACACCTTC
>TRBV24-1|TRBJ2-7|-|-
CATSDWDRRSYEQYF
TGTGCCACCAGTGACTGGGACCGCCGCTCCTACGAGCAGTACTTC
>TRBV21-1|TRBJ1-2|-|-
CASSKDPEVHGYTF
TGTGCTAGCAGCAAAGATCCGGAGGTGCATGGCTACACCTTC
>TRBV14|TRBJ1-4|-|TRBD1
CASSQDERTGGTNEKLFF
TGTGCCAGCAGCCAAGATGAGAGAACAGGGGGTACAAATGAAAAACTGTTTTTT
>TRBV10-1|TRBJ1-4|few|TRBD1
CASSEGQAEGEKLFF
TGCGCCAGCAGTGAGGGACAGGCCGAGGGCGAAAAACTGTTTTTT
>TRBV6-5|TRBJ2-7|once|-
CASRLTYISYEQYF
TGTGCCAGTCGTTTGACCTATATTTCCTACGAGCAGTACTTC
>TRBV6-5|TRBJ1-3|-|-
CASSFRGPPGNTIYF
TGTGCCAGCAGCTTCAGGGGTCCGCCTGGAAACACCATATATTTT
>TRBV6-4|TRBJ2-3|-|-
CASSTGVGTQYF
TGTGCCAGCAGTACGGGAGTTGGTACGCAGTATTTT
>TRBV27|TRBJ1-6|-|-
CASSLIRSSYNSPLHF
TGTGCCAGCAGTTTGATCAGATCCTCCTATAATTCACCCCTCCACTTT
>TRBV19|TRBJ1-2|-|-
CASSLRDPYGYTF
TGTGCCAGTAGTCTGAGGGACCCCTATGGCTACACCTTC
>TRBV27|TRBJ2-3|-|-
CASRSGGDTQYF
TGTGCCAGCAGGAGCGGAGGTGATACGCAGTATTTT
>TRBV12-3/TRBV12-4|TRBJ1-2|-|-
CASRPTGNYGYTF
TGTGCCAGCAGGCCTACAGGGAACTATGGCTACACCTTC
>TRBV4-1|TRBJ1-6|-|TRBD1
CASSPMGQGGPSPLHF
TGCGCCAGCAGCCCTATGGGACAGGGAGGACCTTCACCCCTCCACTTT
>TRBV30|TRBJ2-1|-|TRBD2
CAWSTGLAVYNEQFF
TGTGCCTGGAGCACGGGACTAGCGGTCTACAATGAGCAGTTCTTC
>TRBV5-1|TRBJ2-2|-|TRBD1
CASSFLGQGTGELFF
TGCGCCAGCAGCTTCCTGGGACAGGGGACCGGGGAGCTGTTTTTT
>TRBV6-6|TRBJ1-6|medium-sized|-
CASSYSEQGGSPLHF
TGTGCCAGCAGTTACTCCGAACAGGGAGGTTCACCCCTCCACTTT
>TRBV4-3|TRBJ1-1|-|TRBD1
CASSQGHRGYRFAEAFF
TGCGCCAGCAGCCAAGGACACAGGGGGTACCGATTCGCTGAAGCTTTCTTT
>TRBV4-3|TRBJ2-5|-|-
CASSQALDGKETQYF
TGCGCCAGCAGCCAAGCACTGGATGGCAAAGAGACCCAGTACTTC
>TRBV7-2|TRBJ2-2|-|TRBD2
CASSIVASGRIGELFF
TGTGCCAGCAGCATCGTGGCTAGCGGGAGGATCGGGGAGCTGTTTTTT
>TRBV18|TRBJ1-5|-|-
CASSPGVHNQPQHF
TGTGCCAGCTCACCAGGAGTACACAATCAGCCCCAGCATTTT
>TRBV30|TRBJ2-1|-|-
CAWGGPYNEQFF
TGTGCCTGGGGGGGCCCCTACAATGAGCAGTTCTTC
>TRBV18|TRBJ2-3|-|-
CASSRVFRDTQYF
TGTGCCAGCTCTCGGGTCTTTAGGGATACGCAGTATTTT
>TRBV6-5|TRBJ1-2|-|-
CASSQNGPNYGYTF
TGTGCCAGCAGCCAGAATGGGCCTAACTATGGCTACACCTTC
>TRBV19|TRBJ2-7|-|-
CATMTGSSYEQYF
TGTGCCACAATGACCGGTAGCTCCTACGAGCAGTACTTC
>TRBV30|TRBJ1-2|-|-
CAWGTPVGYTF
TGTGCCTGGGGGACACCAGTGGGCTACACCTTC
>TRBV6-4|TRBJ1-2|-|-
CASSPDTNYGYTF
TGTGCCAGCAGTCCGGACACGAACTATGGCTACACCTTC
>TRBV6-7|TRBJ1-3|-|-
CASSYSRDGNTIYF
TGTGCCAGCAGTTACTCAAGGGATGGAAACACCATATATTTT
>TRBV12-5|TRBJ2-7|-|TRBD1
CASGLGSRDRGPHREQYF
TGTGCTAGTGGTTTGGGCTCACGGGACAGGGGGCCGCACCGTGAGCAGTACTTC
>TRBV2|TRBJ1-5|-|-
CASSEVVGGSGNQPQHF
TGTGCCAGCAGTGAAGTTGTGGGGGGGTCGGGCAATCAGCCCCAGCATTTT
>TRBV21-1|TRBJ1-1|-|-
CASSHRTRGGNTEAFF
TGTGCTAGCAGCCATCGAACGAGAGGGGGCAATACTGAAGCTTTCTTT
>TRBV4-3|TRBJ2-3|-|-
CASSQERHTDTQYF
TGCGCCAGCAGCCAAGAACGGCACACAGATACGCAGTATTTT
>TRBV5-4|TRBJ2-3|-|TRBD1
CASSQARQGHTDTQYF
TGTGCCAGCAGCCAAGCCAGACAGGGGCACACAGATACGCAGTATTTT
>TRBV6-6|TRBJ1-1|-|-
CASVEAVLLMNTEAFF
TGTGCCAGCGTCGAGGCGGTTTTACTAATGAACACTGAAGCTTTCTTT
>TRBV18|TRBJ1-1|-|-
CASSPPGENTEAFF
TGTGCCAGCTCACCACCGGGAGAGAACACTGAAGCTTTCTTT
>TRBV2|TRBJ1-5|-|-
CASSILGNQPQHF
TGTGCCAGCAGTATCTTGGGCAATCAGCCCCAGCATTTT
>TRBV6-2/TRBV6-3|TRBJ1-2|-|TRBD1
CASSSPGTGGYTF
TGTGCCAGCAGTTCACCCGGGACAGGGGGCTACACCTTC
>TRBV19|TRBJ1-4|-|-
CASNRRFNEKLFF
TGTGCCAGTAACAGACGGTTTAATGAAAAACTGTTTTTT
>TRBV3-1/TRBV3-2|TRBJ2-2|-|TRBD2
CASSQGLAGANTGELFF
TGTGCCAGCAGCCAAGGACTAGCGGGGGCTAACACCGGGGAGCTGTTTTTT
>TRBV30|TRBJ1-3|-|-
CAWSEGFSGNTIYF
TGTGCCTGGAGTGAAGGTTTCTCTGGAAACACCATATATTTT